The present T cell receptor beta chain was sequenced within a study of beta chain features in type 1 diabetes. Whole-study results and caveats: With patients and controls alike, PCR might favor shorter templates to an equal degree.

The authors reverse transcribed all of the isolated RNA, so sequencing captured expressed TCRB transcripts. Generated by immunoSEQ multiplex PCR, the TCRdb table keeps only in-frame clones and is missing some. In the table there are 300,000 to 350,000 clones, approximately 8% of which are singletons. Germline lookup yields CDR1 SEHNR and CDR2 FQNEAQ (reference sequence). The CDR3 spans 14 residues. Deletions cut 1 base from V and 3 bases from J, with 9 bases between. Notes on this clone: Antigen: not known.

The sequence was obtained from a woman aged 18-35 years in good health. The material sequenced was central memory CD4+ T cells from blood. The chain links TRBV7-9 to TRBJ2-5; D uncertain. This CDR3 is CASSLGTREETQYF. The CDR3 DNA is TGTGCCAGCAGCTTAGGAACCAGAGAAGAGACCCAGTACTTC.